This TCR beta chain was documented in a study of cytomegalovirus exposure and HLA in healthy donors. Whole-study results and caveats: For most TCR beta V segments, an earlier analysis put the productive rate at about 87% or about 30% of the time. Follow-up analysis later connected one missense variant in DCLRE1C with trimming of TCR beta V- and J-genes.

Everyone who donated was a healthy bone marrow donor. This CDR3 is built from 15 residues. Looked up from germline, CDR1 is MNHEY and CDR2 is SMNVEV (reference sequence). 13 Jbeta primers and 60 Vbeta primers were used for the PCR. Some clones are missing from TCRdb's copy, which holds only in-frame ones; the method was immunoSEQ multiplex PCR. The repertoire holds 150,000 to 200,000 clones, with about three quarters as singletons. A word on this clone: The antigen remains unidentified. A junction boundary mismatches the germline segment, possibly from a read error. Other nucleotide sequences in the sample specify the same CDR3.

The origin of this receptor is a man aged 18 to 30 in good health and CMV-seronegative. The chain recombines TRBV27 with TRBJ1-6; 8 nucleotides match TRBD1. The sample taken for sequencing was PBMCs. Written as DNA, the CDR3 is TGTGCCAGCAGTCTATCCGGGACAGGCGGCTCACCCCTCCACTTT. Encoded protein: CASSLSGTGGSPLHF.